The present T cell receptor (beta chain) was sequenced within a study of shared clonotypes between healthy human individuals. Comment on this clone: Other DNA sequences from this sample encode an identical CDR3 as well.

A CD45RA+ naive subset and a CD45RA-negative memory subset were split from CD4+ cells. The run depth of the assay was deep. Data came from immunoSEQ multiplex PCR; TCRdb stores just in-frame clones and leaves some out. The sample lists some 2,500,000 clones, 85% to 95% occurring once. CDR3 length: 14 amino acids. Per the germline V gene, CDR1 is KGHSH and CDR2 is LQKENI. V was clipped by 3 bases and J by 5 bases, with 13 bases between them. The rearrangement links TRBV18 to TRBJ2-5, with a possible D match to TRBD2 (5 bases). This sequence originates from a man between 18 and 35 years old in good health. Some clones in this sample may be carry-over from other donors' samples. The specimen was naive CD4+ T cells from PBMCs. Subset given: CD45RA+ positively selected. The CDR3 coding sequence is TGTGCCAGCTCACCCCTCGCGGGCAGCGAGACCCAGTACTTC. It is translated as CASSPLAGSETQYF.